One sample yielded the 5 T cell receptor beta chains listed below, sequenced in a study of OX40 agonist ivuxolimab in advanced cancers. Measured with immunoSEQ multiplex PCR; TCRdb has only the in-frame clones, and not every one. The table lists about 98,000 clones, approximately 88% of them singletons. The sequencing here drew on CD4+ or CD8+ T cells sorted from blood, taken in a trial of the OX40 agonist ivuxolimab. Receptor source: an adult with an advanced solid tumor such as melanoma, head and neck, liver or kidney cancer.

The rearrangement uses TRBV5-4 and TRBJ2-2; unclear D gene. V was clipped by 4 bases and J by 0 bases, with 10 bases between them. This CDR3 is built from 15 residues. Germline V lookup: CDR1 SGHNT, CDR2 YYREEE (reference sequence). The CDR3 here is CASSRLWANTGELFF. Written as DNA, the CDR3 is TGTGCCAGCAGCCGCCTTTGGGCGAACACCGGGGAGCTGTTTTTT.

The rearrangement joins TRBV7-2 to TRBJ2-3; D may be TRBD2 (7 bases). The CDR3 has 16 amino acids. V gave up 1 base and J gave up 4 bases, with 15 bases separating them. CDR1 and CDR2 (germline): SGHTA, FQGNSA. The CDR3 DNA sequence: TGTGCCAGCAGCTTAGATAGGGGGGGCATCGCAGATACGCAGTATTTT. Amino acids: CASSLDRGGIADTQYF.

In this sample, this clone turned up a few times. This chain uses TRBV2 with TRBJ1-4; no reliable D call. The CDR3 has 12 amino acids. The V and J ends lost 2 bases and 8 bases respectively, with 6 bases between them. Germline values: CDR1 SNHLY, CDR2 FYNNEI. The CDR3: CASSEQREKLFF. The CDR3 nucleotides read TGTGCCAGCAGTGAACAGAGAGAAAAACTGTTTTTT.

This sequence joins TRBV6-5 and TRBJ1-2, with D unclear. Between the trimmed V and J ends, which lost 2 bases and 7 bases, there was a span of 11 bases. The V gene's germline CDR1 is MNHEY and CDR2 SVGAGI. The CDR3 consists of 13 residues. CDR3 sequence (DNA): TGTGCCAGCAGTTACGGGAGAGACCGTGGCTACACCTTC. Its protein is CASSYGRDRGYTF.

V gene TRBV18 combines with J gene TRBJ1-5; D unresolved. V lost 0 bases to trimming and J lost 8 bases, with 14 bases between them. Germline CDR1 and CDR2: KGHSH and LQKENI. CDR3 size: 15 residues. This CDR3 is CASSPPETLGKPQHF. As DNA, the CDR3 is TGTGCCAGCTCACCACCGGAGACCCTAGGCAAGCCCCAGCATTTT.